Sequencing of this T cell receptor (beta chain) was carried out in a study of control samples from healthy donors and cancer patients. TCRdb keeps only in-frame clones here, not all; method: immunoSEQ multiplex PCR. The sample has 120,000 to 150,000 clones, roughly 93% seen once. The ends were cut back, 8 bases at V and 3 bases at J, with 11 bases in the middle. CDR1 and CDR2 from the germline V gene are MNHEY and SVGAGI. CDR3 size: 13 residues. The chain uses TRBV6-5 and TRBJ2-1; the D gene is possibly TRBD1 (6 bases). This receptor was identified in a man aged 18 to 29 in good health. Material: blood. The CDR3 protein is CASSTGSYNEQFF. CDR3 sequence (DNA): TGTGCCAGCTCCACAGGGAGCTACAATGAGCAGTTCTTC.